This is a list of T cell receptor beta chains from one sample in a study of OX40 agonist ivuxolimab in advanced cancers. TCRdb's copy holds only in-frame clones and misses some; the assay was immunoSEQ multiplex PCR. The sample shows approximately 24,000 clones, more than 75% of them seen only once. Sequencing used CD4+ or CD8+ T cells sorted from blood, obtained in a trial of the OX40 agonist ivuxolimab. The receptors originated from an adult with an advanced solid tumor such as melanoma, head and neck, liver or kidney cancer. The CDR3 runs from the conserved cysteine through the conserved F or W. The order of the fields is D gene, clone size, V gene, J gene, CDR3 DNA, CDR3 protein. A D gene is named only where the DNA matches it firmly. Clone size is stated in some rows and not others, as once, few, many or a class when expanded.

TRBD1,-,TRBV5-4,TRBJ2-7,TGTGCCAGCAGCTTGGGGGACAGACCGTACGAGCAGTACTTC,CASSLGDRPYEQYF
TRBD2,-,TRBV14,TRBJ2-7,TGTGCCAGCAGCCAAATAGCGGGAGGAACCTACGAGCAGTACTTC,CASSQIAGGTYEQYF
-,-,TRBV7-9,TRBJ2-1,TGTGCCAGCAGCTCCGACTGGGGTAATGAGCAGTTCTTC,CASSSDWGNEQFF
-,-,TRBV4-1,TRBJ2-2,TGCGCCAGCAGCCCTGAGGGCAGGGTCGGGACCGGGGAGCTGTTTTTT,CASSPEGRVGTGELFF
-,-,TRBV19,TRBJ1-5,TGTGCCAGTAGTATAGATGCCTTAGGGGCCCAGGATCAGCCCCAGCATTTT,CASSIDALGAQDQPQHF
TRBD2,-,TRBV11-2,TRBJ2-7,TGTGCCAGCAGCCCAGTGGGGACTACAGCCTACGAGCAGTACTTC,CASSPVGTTAYEQYF
-,-,TRBV4-2,TRBJ2-7,TGTGCCAGCAGCCAAGATAGGGGGACTGGGCTCGAGCAGTACTTC,CASSQDRGTGLEQYF
-,-,TRBV28,TRBJ2-2,TGTGCCAGCACCGATAGGAAGGGAACTAGGGAGCTGTTTTTT,CASTDRKGTRELFF
-,-,TRBV14,TRBJ2-4,TGTGCCAGCAGCCAGGGGGGGCGGTCCCGAGCCAAAAACATTCAGTACTTC,CASSQGGRSRAKNIQYF
-,-,TRBV11-2,TRBJ1-1,TGTGCCAGCAGCTTAGATCTGGGCAGACTTGAAGCTTTCTTT,CASSLDLGRLEAFF
TRBD1,once,TRBV15,TRBJ2-7,TGTGCCACCAGTACCGGGACAGGGCCTTACGAGCAGTACTTC,CATSTGTGPYEQYF
-,-,TRBV2,TRBJ1-4,TGTGCCAGCAGTGATTGGGGACACTTCTCAACAACTAATGAAAAACTGTTTTTT,CASSDWGHFSTTNEKLFF
TRBD1,-,TRBV27,TRBJ2-2,TGTGCCAGCAGTTCAGGGGGAGCCGGGGAGCTGTTTTTT,CASSSGGAGELFF
-,-,TRBV14,TRBJ2-6,TGTGCCAGCAGCCGACGCCACTCGCAGGGGACTGGGGCCAACGTCCTGACTTTC,CASSRRHSQGTGANVLTF
-,-,TRBV6-1,TRBJ2-2,TGTGCCAGCAGTGCTGGTTTGAACACCGGGGAGCTGTTTTTT,CASSAGLNTGELFF
-,-,TRBV28,TRBJ2-3,TGTGCCAGCAGTGACCGGGTGTACGCGGAGGGCACAGATACGCAGTATTTT,CASSDRVYAEGTDTQYF
TRBD1,-,TRBV29-1,TRBJ1-2,TGCAGCGTGGAGAACTGGACAGGAGCTAACTATGGCTACACCTTC,CSVENWTGANYGYTF
-,-,TRBV7-8,TRBJ1-1,TGTGCCAGCAGCCCCATAAACACTGAAGCTTTCTTT,CASSPINTEAFF